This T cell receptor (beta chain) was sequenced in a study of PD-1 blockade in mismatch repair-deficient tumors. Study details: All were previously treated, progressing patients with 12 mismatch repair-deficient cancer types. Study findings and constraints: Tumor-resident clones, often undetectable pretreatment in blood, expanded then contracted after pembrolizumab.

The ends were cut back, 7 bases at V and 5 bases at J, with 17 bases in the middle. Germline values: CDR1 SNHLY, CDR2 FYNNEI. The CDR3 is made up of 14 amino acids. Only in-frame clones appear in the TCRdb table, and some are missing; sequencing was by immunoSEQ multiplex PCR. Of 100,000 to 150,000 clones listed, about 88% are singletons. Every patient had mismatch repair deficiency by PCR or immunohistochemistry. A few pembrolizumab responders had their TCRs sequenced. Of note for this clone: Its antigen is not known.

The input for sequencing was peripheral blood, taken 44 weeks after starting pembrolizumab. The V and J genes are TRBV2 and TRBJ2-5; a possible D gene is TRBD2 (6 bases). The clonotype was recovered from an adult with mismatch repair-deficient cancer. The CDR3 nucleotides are TGTGCCAGCATGTTTAGCGGTTCCTGGGAGACCCAGTACTTC. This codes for CASMFSGSWETQYF.